This TCR beta chain came from a study of blood T cell repertoires in COVID-19. Study as a whole: Material from acute and convalescent COVID-19 was sourced from the United States, Italy and Spain. Sources were T cells, B-cell-depleted T cells, or PBMCs; the material itself was cDNA or gDNA.

Authors' methods: Amplified reference gene primers provided the basis for estimating nucleated cell counts. TCRdb's copy holds only in-frame clones and misses some; the assay was immunoSEQ multiplex PCR. The V and J calls and clone size are taken from that table; D and trimming were inferred from the DNA. Among 120,000 to 150,000 clones listed, around 83% were seen once. Clinical history as reported by participants underpinned cohort assignment. From germline, CDR1 is LGHDT and CDR2 YNNKEL (reference sequence). V was pared by 0 bases and J by 4 bases, with 5 bases between. The CDR3 spans 13 residues. The source is a woman aged 45-60 years who had been exposed to COVID-19. V gene TRBV3-1 (or the pseudogene TRBV3-2) combines with J gene TRBJ2-3, with a weak D call TRBD2 (5 bases). The sequencing input was PBMCs or T cells enriched from blood (not recorded which). This CDR3 reads CASSQELADTQYF. Here the CDR3 DNA reads TGTGCCAGCAGCCAAGAACTAGCAGATACGCAGTATTTT.